These 21 T cell receptor beta chains were all obtained from the same sample, sequenced in a study of spatial heterogeneity in lung cancer. General study findings and limits: Expanded alpha and beta TCR counts within tumors tracked tumor mutation counts.

No cognate antigen is known for these TCRs. From the 5' RACE reads, TCRdb called clonotypes with MiXCR, one entry per CDR3 protein. In the table there are about 7,000 distinct CDR3 sequences, 14% to 15% of which are singletons. The time point is: sample taken at primary tumor resection. The sequenced sample was lung tumor tissue, obtained at surgery. These receptor sequences come from a female donor with early-stage non-small cell lung cancer.

By proportion, this clonotype is medium-sized. This beta chain is a stray sequence in a library constructed for alpha chains; its clone size is not meaningful. The chain recombines TRBV2 with TRBJ2-3; D is perhaps TRBD1 (6 bases). This CDR3 contains 14 residues. V gave up 7 bases and J gave up 4 bases, with 15 bases separating them. CDR1 and CDR2 from the germline V gene are SNHLY and FYNNEI. This chain's CDR3 is CASKFPGGADTQYF. CDR3 bases: TGTGCCAGCAAGTTCCCTGGGGGCGCAGATACGCAGTATTTT.

This clonotype was seen many times. This beta chain lies outside the target of a library built for alpha chains; its clone size means little. The chain recombines TRBV9 with TRBJ1-3, with D unclear. Trimming cost V 4 bases and J 4 bases, with 9 bases left between them. The CDR3 is 13 amino acids. Germline assignment: CDR1 SGDLS and CDR2 YYNGEE. The CDR3 coding sequence is TGTGCCAGCAGCCGAAATTGGGGAAACACCATATATTTT. As protein: CASSRNWGNTIYF.

This clonotype was detected many times. With the library built for alpha chains, this beta chain is off target and its frequency is not meaningful. This chain joins TRBV18 and TRBJ2-3; 7 nucleotides agree with TRBD2. The CDR3 consists of 15 residues. Germline trimming cut 6 bases from V and 3 bases from J; bases unmatched to any gene: 9. Germline V lookup: CDR1 KGHSH, CDR2 LQKENI. The CDR3 reads CASSGGLAGTDTQYF. The DNA for the CDR3 is TGTGCCAGCTCGGGAGGGCTGGCCGGTACAGATACGCAGTATTTT. Together with reference TRBV18 and TRBJ2-3, the CDR3 gives the full variable domain: NAGVMQNPRHLVRRRGQEARLRCSPMKGHSHVYWYRQLPEEGLKFMVYLQKENIIDESGMPKERFSAEFPKEGPSILRIQQVVRGDSAAYFCASSGGLAGTDTQYFGPGTRLTVL.

Within the sample, this clonotype is medium-sized. As an off-target read in a library built for alpha chains, this beta chain has a frequency of little significance. The rearrangement uses TRBV5-1 and TRBJ2-2; unclear D gene. The germline V gene encodes CDR1 SGHRS and CDR2 YFSETQ. The CDR3 sequence is 11 residues long. V lost 5 bases and J 5 bases, leaving 4 bases between the germline ends. The CDR3 sequence: CASRGTGELFF. The CDR3 DNA sequence: TGCGCCAGCAGAGGTACCGGGGAGCTGTTTTTT.

This clonotype appeared many times. The library was prepared for alpha chains; this beta chain is a stray read, so its frequency means little. The chain has TRBV28 and TRBJ2-7; TRBD1 matches at 8 bases. Trimming took 10 bases from V and 1 from J; bases not matched to a gene: 3. The CDR3 consists of 12 residues. Germline CDR1 MDHEN, CDR2 SYDVKM. CDR3 bases: TGTGCCACCTGGACAGGGTCCTACGAGCAGTACTTC. Encoded protein: CATWTGSYEQYF. Full variable domain (missing parts from reference TRBV28 and TRBJ2-7): DVKVTQSSRYLVKRTGEKVFLECVQDMDHENMFWYRQDPGLGLRLIYFSYDVKMKEKGDIPEGYSVSREKKERFSLILESASTNQTSMYLCATWTGSYEQYFGPGTRLTVT.

This clonotype has at least ten counts. This beta chain is a stray read from a library made for alpha chains; its abundance is not meaningful. V usage is TRBV2 and J usage is TRBJ1-1; TRBD1 aligns across 11 bases. The CDR3 totals 14 residues. Germline values: CDR1 SNHLY, CDR2 FYNNEI. After removal of 7 bases from V and 4 bases from J, the junction contained 5 bases not matched to a gene. As DNA, the CDR3 is TGTGCCAGCACTGGACAGGGGGCAAGCACTGAAGCTTTCTTT. Encoded protein: CASTGQGASTEAFF.

This clonotype was recorded at least ten times. This beta chain is an unintended read in a library built for alpha chains; its size means little. The chain recombines TRBV27 with TRBJ1-5, with D unresolved. Germline CDR1 reads MNHEY; CDR2 reads SMNVEV (reference sequence). V lost 3 bases and J 0 bases, leaving 6 bases between the germline ends. The CDR3 is 14 residues long. The CDR3 DNA follows: TGTGCCAGCAGTTTTCAGTATAGCAATCAGCCCCAGCATTTT. Protein: CASSFQYSNQPQHF.

Ten or more counts support this clonotype. This beta chain slipped into a library made for alpha chains as a stray read, so its size is not meaningful. The genes are TRBV6-5 and TRBJ2-5; 7 nucleotides agree with TRBD2. The germline CDR1 and CDR2 sequences are MNHEY and SVGAGI. CDR3 length: 14 amino acids. Trimming at V came to 9 bases and at J to 1 base, leaving 8 bases not matched to a gene. CDR3 sequence (DNA): TGTGCCAGTAAGACCCTAGCGGTCCAAGAGACCCAGTACTTC. It is translated as CASKTLAVQETQYF.

This clonotype was found many times. This beta chain lies outside the target of a library built for alpha chains; its clone size means little. This chain connects TRBV10-3 to TRBJ2-7; no firm D call. Looked up from germline, CDR1 is ENHRY and CDR2 is SYGVKD. The V and J ends lost 3 bases and 5 bases respectively, with 8 bases between them. This CDR3 has 12 amino acids. The CDR3 spells CAISDKGDEQYF. The CDR3 nucleotides read TGTGCCATCAGTGATAAAGGTGACGAGCAGTACTTC.

This clonotype is classed as medium-sized (0.01 to 0.1%). Since it is a stray read in a library aimed at alpha chains, this beta chain has a size that is not meaningful. J is TRBJ2-1 and V is TRBV2; D is perhaps TRBD1 (5 bases). The germline V gene encodes CDR1 SNHLY and CDR2 FYNNEI. V was pared by 2 bases and J by 8 bases, with 13 bases between. The CDR3 totals 14 residues. The CDR3 DNA is TGTGCCAGCAGTGAATGGGGCCAGGCCTATGAGCAGTTCTTC. The encoded protein is CASSEWGQAYEQFF.

This clonotype counts as medium-sized. Little can be read into the size of this beta chain, an off-target read in a library designed for alpha chains. V is TRBV3-1 and J is TRBJ1-1; 7 bases fit TRBD1. V lost 1 base, J lost 3 bases, and 2 bases stayed unmatched. CDR1 LGHDT and CDR2 YNNKEL come from the germline V gene (reference sequence). The CDR3 is 14 residues long. The CDR3 is CASSQAGGDTEAFF. The CDR3 DNA reads as TGTGCCAGCAGCCAAGCAGGGGGGGACACTGAAGCTTTCTTT.

This clonotype was detected many times. The library was prepared for alpha chains; this beta chain is a stray read, so its frequency means little. CDR3 residues: CSAQKLSGTGRQPQHF. The CDR3 DNA is TGCAGTGCTCAAAAACTCTCCGGGACAGGGCGTCAGCCCCAGCATTTT. This chain connects TRBV20-1 to TRBJ1-5; 9 bases map to TRBD1. The CDR3 covers 16 residues. The germline V gene has CDR1 DFQATT and CDR2 SNEGSKA (reference sequence). Unmatched junction bases numbered 14, after V lost 5 bases and J lost 6 bases.

This clonotype was counted many times. The library was built for alpha chains, so this beta chain is an off-target read and its size means little. The genes are TRBV18 and TRBJ2-1; D may correspond to TRBD1 or TRBD2 (6 bases each). Germline V gene data show CDR1 as KGHSH and CDR2 as LQKENI. V was cut by 5 bases and J by 2 bases, with 16 bases left in between. CDR3 size: 16 residues. The CDR3 reads CASSSTGAITYNEQFF. The CDR3 DNA follows: TGTGCCAGCTCAAGCACGGGGGCTATTACCTACAATGAGCAGTTCTTC.

This clonotype counts as medium-sized. As an off-target read in a library built for alpha chains, this beta chain has a frequency of little significance. The chain employs TRBV7-2 and TRBJ2-3; 9 nucleotides align to TRBD2. The ends lost 1 base at V and 6 bases at J; junction bases unmatched: 14. CDR3 length equals 18 residues. The germline V gene has CDR1 SGHTA and CDR2 FQGNSA. The CDR3 DNA is TGTGCCAGCAGCTTAGTTCATAATAGCGGGGGAAGGAGGGATACGCAGTATTTT. This encodes CASSLVHNSGGRRDTQYF.

This clonotype occurred many times. The library was prepared for alpha chains; this beta chain is a stray read, so its frequency means little. The J gene is TRBJ2-5, the V gene TRBV6-6; a possible D gene is TRBD1 (6 bases). CDR1 is MNHNY, CDR2 SVGAGI, per germline (reference sequence). Trimming removed 2 bases from V and 5 bases from J, with 6 bases in between. This CDR3 region has 12 residues. This CDR3 reads CASSYTGETQYF. DNA of the CDR3: TGTGCCAGCAGTTACACAGGGGAGACCCAGTACTTC.

By its share, this clonotype is medium-sized. This beta chain lies outside the target of a library built for alpha chains; its clone size means little. This chain joins TRBV5-1 and TRBJ2-2; TRBD1 matches 9 bases. The CDR3 runs 15 residues. J gave up 6 bases and V 3 bases, and 6 bases lay outside the gene matches. Looked up from germline, CDR1 is SGHRS and CDR2 is YFSETQ. This CDR3 is CASSSGTGLPGELFF. CDR3 coding DNA: TGCGCCAGCAGCTCCGGGACAGGGCTACCCGGGGAGCTGTTTTTT.

This clonotype was counted ten times or more. The size of this beta chain means little, since it is a stray read in a library made for alpha chains. The gene calls are TRBV28 and TRBJ2-5; 9 bases are shared with TRBD1. The CDR3 covers 16 residues. Unmatched junction bases numbered 17, after V lost 6 bases and J lost 9 bases. Per the germline V gene, CDR1 is MDHEN and CDR2 is SYDVKM. The CDR3 spells CASRRGRDRVPLAQYF. CDR3 nucleotide sequence: TGTGCCAGCAGACGAGGACGGGACAGGGTCCCCTTGGCCCAGTACTTC.

Note on this clonotype: The library was built for alpha chains, so this beta chain is an off-target read and its size means little. This sequence joins TRBV5-1 and TRBJ1-1; D gene unclear. Trimming removed 3 bases from V and 2 bases from J, with 11 bases in between. Per the germline V gene, CDR1 is SGHRS and CDR2 is YFSETQ. The CDR3 is 14 amino acids. For the CDR3, the DNA is TGCGCCAGCAGCTGGACCGCGGCAAACACTGAAGCTTTCTTT. Translated, it gives CASSWTAANTEAFF.

This clonotype has ten or more counts. Being off target in a library aimed at alpha chains, this beta chain has a size of little meaning. The chain employs TRBV6-5 and TRBJ1-2, with D unresolved. The length of the CDR3 is 15 residues. The germline gives CDR1 MNHEY, CDR2 SVGAGI. V was cut by 2 bases and J by 5 bases, with 15 bases left in between. CDR3 amino acids: CASSYGGGMLYGYTF. CDR3 DNA: TGTGCCAGCAGTTACGGTGGAGGTATGCTGTATGGCTACACCTTC.

This clonotype is labeled as medium-sized. Since the library was made to target alpha chains, this beta chain is a stray read and its abundance is not meaningful. V usage is TRBV4-1 and J usage is TRBJ1-1; unclear D gene. Trimming pared 0 bases from V and 2 bases from J, leaving 10 bases between. The CDR3 covers 15 residues. Germline V CDR1 and CDR2: MGHRA, YSYEKL. CDR3: CASSQDLQANTEAFF. The CDR3, as DNA: TGCGCCAGCAGCCAAGATCTCCAGGCTAACACTGAAGCTTTCTTT.

This clonotype was seen many times. Because the library targeted alpha chains, this beta chain is an off-target read whose size means little. The chain employs TRBV3-1 and TRBJ1-2; no reliable D call. V was pared by 1 base and J by 0 bases, with 9 bases between. This CDR3 spans 15 amino acids. Germline values: CDR1 LGHDT, CDR2 YNNKEL (reference sequence). The DNA for the CDR3 is TGTGCCAGCAGCCAAGTCTTGCAGCCTAACTATGGCTACACCTTC. Translating gives CASSQVLQPNYGYTF.